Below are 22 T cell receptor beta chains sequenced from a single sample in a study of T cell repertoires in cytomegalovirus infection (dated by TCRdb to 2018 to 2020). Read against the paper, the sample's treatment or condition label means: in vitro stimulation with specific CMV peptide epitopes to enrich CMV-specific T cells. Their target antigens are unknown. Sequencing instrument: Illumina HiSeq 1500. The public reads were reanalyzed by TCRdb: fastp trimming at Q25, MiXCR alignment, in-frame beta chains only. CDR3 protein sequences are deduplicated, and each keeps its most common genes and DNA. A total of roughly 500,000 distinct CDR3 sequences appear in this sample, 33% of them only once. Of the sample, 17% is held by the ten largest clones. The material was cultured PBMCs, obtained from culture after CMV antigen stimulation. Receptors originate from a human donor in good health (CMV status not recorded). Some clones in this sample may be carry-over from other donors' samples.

The chain's CDR3 is CSASRTIQETQYF. Written as DNA, the CDR3 is TGCAGTGCTAGCAGGACTATCCAAGAGACCCAGTACTTC. The chain couples TRBV20-1 to TRBJ2-5, with a tentative D call TRBD2 (6 bases). V lost 3 bases and J 1 base, leaving 9 bases between the germline ends. In germline, CDR1 is DFQATT, CDR2 SNEGSKA (reference sequence). This CDR3 spans 13 amino acids.

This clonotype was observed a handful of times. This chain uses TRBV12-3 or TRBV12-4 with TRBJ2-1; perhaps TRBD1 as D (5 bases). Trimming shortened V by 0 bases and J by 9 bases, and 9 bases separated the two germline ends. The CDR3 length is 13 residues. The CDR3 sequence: CASSLAGQGEQFF. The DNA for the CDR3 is TGTGCCAGCAGTTTAGCGGGGCAGGGTGAGCAGTTCTTC.

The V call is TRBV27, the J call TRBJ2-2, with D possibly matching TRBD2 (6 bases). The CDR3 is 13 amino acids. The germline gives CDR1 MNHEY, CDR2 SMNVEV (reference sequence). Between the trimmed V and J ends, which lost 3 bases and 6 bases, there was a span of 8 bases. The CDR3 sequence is CASSFGGPGELFF. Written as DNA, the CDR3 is TGTGCCAGCAGTTTCGGGGGACCCGGGGAGCTGTTTTTT.

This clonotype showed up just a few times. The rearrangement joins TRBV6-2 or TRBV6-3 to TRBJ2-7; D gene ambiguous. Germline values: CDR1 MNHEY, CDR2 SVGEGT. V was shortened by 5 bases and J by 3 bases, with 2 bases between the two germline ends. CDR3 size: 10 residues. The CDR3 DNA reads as TGTGCCAGCAGTGGCTACGAGCAGTACTTC. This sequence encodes CASSGYEQYF.

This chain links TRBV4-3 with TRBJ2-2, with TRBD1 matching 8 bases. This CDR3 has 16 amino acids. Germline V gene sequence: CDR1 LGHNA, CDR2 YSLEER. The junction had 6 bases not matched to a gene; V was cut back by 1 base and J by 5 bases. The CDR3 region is CASSQGRGRLTGELFF. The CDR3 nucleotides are TGCGCCAGCAGCCAAGGCAGGGGGCGATTAACCGGGGAGCTGTTTTTT.

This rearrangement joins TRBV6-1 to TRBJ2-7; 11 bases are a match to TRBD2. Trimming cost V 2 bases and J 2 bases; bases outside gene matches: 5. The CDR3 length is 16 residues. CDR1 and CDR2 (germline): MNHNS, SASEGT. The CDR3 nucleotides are TGTGCCAGCAGTGAATATTTAGCGGGAGGGACCTACGAGCAGTACTTC. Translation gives CASSEYLAGGTYEQYF.

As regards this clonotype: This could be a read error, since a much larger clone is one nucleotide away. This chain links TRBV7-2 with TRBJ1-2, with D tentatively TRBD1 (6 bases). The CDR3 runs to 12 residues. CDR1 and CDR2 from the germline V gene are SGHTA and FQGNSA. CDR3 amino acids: CGSSSTGGGYTF. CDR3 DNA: TGTGGCAGCAGCTCGACAGGAGGTGGCTACACCTTC. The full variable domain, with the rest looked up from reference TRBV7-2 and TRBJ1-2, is GAGVSQSPSNKVTEKGKDVELRCDPISGHTALYWYRQSLGQGLEFLIYFQGNSAPDKSGLPSDRFSAERTGGSVSTLTIQRTQQEDSAVYLCGSSSTGGGYTFGSGTRLTVV.

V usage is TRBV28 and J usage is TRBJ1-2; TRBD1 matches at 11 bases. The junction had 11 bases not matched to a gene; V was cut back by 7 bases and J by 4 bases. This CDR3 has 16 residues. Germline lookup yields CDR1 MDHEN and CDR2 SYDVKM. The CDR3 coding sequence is TGTGCCAGCACCCTATGGGCAGGGACAGGGGGCTATGGCTACACCTTC. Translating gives CASTLWAGTGGYGYTF.

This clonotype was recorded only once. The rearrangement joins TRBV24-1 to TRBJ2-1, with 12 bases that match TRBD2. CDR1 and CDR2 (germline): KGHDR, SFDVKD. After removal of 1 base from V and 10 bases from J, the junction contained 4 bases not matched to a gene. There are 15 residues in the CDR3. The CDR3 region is CATSDFRLAGVEQFF. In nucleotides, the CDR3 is TGTGCCACCAGTGATTTTCGACTAGCGGGAGTCGAGCAGTTCTTC.

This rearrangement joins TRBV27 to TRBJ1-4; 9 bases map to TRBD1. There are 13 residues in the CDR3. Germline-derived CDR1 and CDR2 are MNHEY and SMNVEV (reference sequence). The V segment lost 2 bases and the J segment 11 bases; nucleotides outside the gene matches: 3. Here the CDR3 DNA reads TGTGCCAGCAGTTTAAGACAGGGGGATAAACTGTTTTTT. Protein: CASSLRQGDKLFF.

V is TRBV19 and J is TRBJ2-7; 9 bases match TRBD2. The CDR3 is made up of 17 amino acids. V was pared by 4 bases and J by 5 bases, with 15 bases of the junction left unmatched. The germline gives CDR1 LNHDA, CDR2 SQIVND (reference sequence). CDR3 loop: CASSKSRGLAGRNEQYF. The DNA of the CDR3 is TGTGCCAGTAGTAAATCCAGAGGTCTAGCGGGAAGGAACGAGCAGTACTTC.

CDR3 sequence (DNA): TGTGCCAGCAGCTTACTTAGACTAGCGGGAGGGTCGAACAATGAGCAGTTCTTC. Residues: CASSLLRLAGGSNNEQFF. V and J are TRBV7-6 and TRBJ2-1, with 14 nucleotides matching TRBD2. Germline V gives CDR1 SGHVS, CDR2 FNYEAQ. V lost 2 bases and J lost 5; bases outside the gene matches: 8. The CDR3 covers 18 residues. The entire variable domain, with the rest obtained from reference TRBV7-6 and TRBJ2-1, is as follows: GAGVSQSPRYKVTKRGQDVALRCDPISGHVSLYWYRQALGQGPEFLTYFNYEAQQDKSGLPNDRFSAERPEGSISTLTIQRTEQRDSAMYRCASSLLRLAGGSNNEQFFGPGTRLTVL.

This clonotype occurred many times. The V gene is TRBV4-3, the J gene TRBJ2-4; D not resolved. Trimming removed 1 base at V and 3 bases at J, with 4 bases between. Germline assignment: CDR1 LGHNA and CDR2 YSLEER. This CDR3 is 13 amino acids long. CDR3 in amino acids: CASSQGHKNIQYF. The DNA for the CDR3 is TGCGCCAGCAGCCAAGGACACAAAAACATTCAGTACTTC.

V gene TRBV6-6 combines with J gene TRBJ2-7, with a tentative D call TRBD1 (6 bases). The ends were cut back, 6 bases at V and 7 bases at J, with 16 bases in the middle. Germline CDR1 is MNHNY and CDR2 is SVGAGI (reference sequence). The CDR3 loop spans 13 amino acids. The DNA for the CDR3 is TGTGCCAGCAGCCAGACAACAGGGCAGGAGCAGTACGTC. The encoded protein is CASSQTTGQEQYV.

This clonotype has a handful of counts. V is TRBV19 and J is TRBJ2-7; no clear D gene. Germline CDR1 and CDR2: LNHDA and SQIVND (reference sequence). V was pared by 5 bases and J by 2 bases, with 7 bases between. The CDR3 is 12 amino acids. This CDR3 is CASSSGTYEQYF. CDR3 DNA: TGTGCCAGTAGTTCAGGTACCTACGAGCAGTACTTC.

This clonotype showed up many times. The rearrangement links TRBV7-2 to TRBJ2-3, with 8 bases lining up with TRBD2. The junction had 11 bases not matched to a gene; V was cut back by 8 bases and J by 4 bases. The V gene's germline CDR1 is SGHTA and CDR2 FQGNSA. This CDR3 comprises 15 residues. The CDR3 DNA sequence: TGTGCCAGCTGCCCCCCAAGCGGGAGACCAGATACGCAGTATTTT. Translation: CASCPPSGRPDTQYF.

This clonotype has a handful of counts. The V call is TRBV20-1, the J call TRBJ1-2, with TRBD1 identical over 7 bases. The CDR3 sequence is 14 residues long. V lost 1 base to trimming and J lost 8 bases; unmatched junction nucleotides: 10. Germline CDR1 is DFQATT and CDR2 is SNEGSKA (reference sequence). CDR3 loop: CSARATDRSRGYTF. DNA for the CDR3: TGCAGTGCTAGAGCCACGGACAGGTCGCGCGGCTACACCTTC.

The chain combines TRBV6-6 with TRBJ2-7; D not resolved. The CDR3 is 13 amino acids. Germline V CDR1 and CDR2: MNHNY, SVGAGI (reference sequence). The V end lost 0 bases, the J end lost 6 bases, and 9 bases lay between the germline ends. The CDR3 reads CASSYSASTEQYV. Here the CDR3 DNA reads TGTGCCAGCAGTTACTCGGCCTCTACCGAGCAGTACGTC.

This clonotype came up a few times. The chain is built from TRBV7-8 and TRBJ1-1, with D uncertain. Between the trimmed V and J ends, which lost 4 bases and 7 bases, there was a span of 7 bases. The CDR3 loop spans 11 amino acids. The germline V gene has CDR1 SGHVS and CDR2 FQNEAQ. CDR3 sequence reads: CASSSRDEAFF. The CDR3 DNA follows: TGTGCCAGCAGCTCCCGGGATGAAGCTTTCTTT.

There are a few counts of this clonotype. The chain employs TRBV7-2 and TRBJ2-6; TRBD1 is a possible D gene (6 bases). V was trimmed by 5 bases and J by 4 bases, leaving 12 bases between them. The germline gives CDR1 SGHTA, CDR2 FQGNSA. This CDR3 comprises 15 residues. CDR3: CASSRVRGGANVLTF. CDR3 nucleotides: TGTGCCAGCAGCCGCGTCAGGGGCGGGGCCAACGTCCTGACTTTC.

The CDR3 DNA follows: TGTGCCAGCACGCTACCAGGTAACACTGAAGCTTTCTTT. This encodes CASTLPGNTEAFF. This chain links TRBV5-4 with TRBJ1-1; D is undetermined. Between the trimmed V and J ends, which lost 6 bases and 2 bases, there was a span of 11 bases. CDR3 length: 13 amino acids. The germline V gene has CDR1 SGHNT and CDR2 YYREEE (reference sequence).

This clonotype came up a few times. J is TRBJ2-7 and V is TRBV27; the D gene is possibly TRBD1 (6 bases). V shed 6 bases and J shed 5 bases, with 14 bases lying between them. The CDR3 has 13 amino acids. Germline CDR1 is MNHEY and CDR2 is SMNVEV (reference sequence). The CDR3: CASRPTGSNEQYV. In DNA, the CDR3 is TGTGCCAGCAGACCCACAGGGAGCAACGAGCAGTACGTC.